The 23 T cell receptor beta chains reported below all come from one sample, sequenced in a study of technical replicates of blood from a handful of donors. Assay used: immunoSEQ multiplex PCR; TCRdb lists only in-frame clones, some missing. The table includes 85,000 to 100,000 clones, nearly 97% detected once. Specimen: T cells isolated from PBMCs. The receptors derive from a human donor in good health.

As concerns this clone: Distinct nucleotide sequences in the sample also encode this CDR3. V gene TRBV15 combines with J gene TRBJ1-5; D remains unclear. CDR1 and CDR2 from the germline V gene are LNHNV and YYDKDF (reference sequence). The CDR3 runs 13 residues. V lost 0 bases to trimming and J lost 4 bases, with 4 bases between them. This chain's CDR3 is CATSRDPNQPQHF. The CDR3 nucleotides are TGTGCCACCAGCAGAGATCCGAATCAGCCCCAGCATTTT.

The chain joins TRBV11-2 to TRBJ1-6; 7 positions agree with TRBD1. Germline V gene data show CDR1 as SGHAT and CDR2 as FQNNGV. CDR3 length: 16 amino acids. J gave up 2 bases and V 2 bases, and 3 bases lay outside the gene matches. The CDR3 here is CASSLPGQAYNSPLHF. CDR3 coding DNA: TGTGCCAGCAGCTTACCCGGACAGGCCTATAATTCACCCCTCCACTTT.

This chain connects TRBV5-1 to TRBJ2-1, with 14 bases that match TRBD2. This CDR3 has 21 amino acids. Germline CDR1 is SGHRS and CDR2 is YFSETQ. Trimming took 2 bases from V and 3 from J; bases not matched to a gene: 16. CDR3 residues: CASSFSVGAAGTSGSYNEQFF. In DNA form, the CDR3 reads TGCGCCAGCAGCTTCTCTGTTGGGGCGGCCGGGACTAGCGGGAGCTACAATGAGCAGTTCTTC.

The chain has TRBV6-6 and TRBJ1-1, with 8 bases lining up with TRBD1. After removal of 6 bases from V and 5 bases from J, the junction contained 5 bases not matched to a gene. The CDR3 length is 13 residues. CDR1 MNHNY and CDR2 SVGAGI come from the germline V gene (reference sequence). CDR3 protein: CASSWTGKTEAFF. In DNA, the CDR3 is TGTGCCAGCAGCTGGACAGGGAAAACTGAAGCTTTCTTT.

This chain joins TRBV28 and TRBJ1-2; the match to TRBD1 covers 8 bases. With V trimmed by 3 bases and J by 2 bases, 11 bases remained unmatched. The CDR3 extends over 17 amino acids. In germline, CDR1 is MDHEN, CDR2 SYDVKM. As DNA, the CDR3 is TGTGCCAGCAGTTTCTACTCCGGACAGGGATGGAACTATGGCTACACCTTC. Amino acids: CASSFYSGQGWNYGYTF.

V usage is TRBV19 and J usage is TRBJ1-5, with 10 nucleotides matching TRBD1. This CDR3 comprises 15 residues. The ends lost 5 bases at V and 1 base at J; junction bases unmatched: 2. CDR1 and CDR2 from the germline V gene are LNHDA and SQIVND (reference sequence). The CDR3 coding sequence is TGTGCCAGTAGTTCGACAGGGGGCAGCAATCAGCCCCAGCATTTT. Amino acid sequence: CASSSTGGSNQPQHF. The entire variable domain, with the rest obtained from reference TRBV19 and TRBJ1-5, is as follows: DGGITQSPKYLFRKEGQNVTLSCEQNLNHDAMYWYRQDPGQGLRLIYYSQIVNDFQKGDIAEGYSVSREKKESFPLTVTSAQKNPTAFYLCASSSTGGSNQPQHFGDGTRLSIL.

V and J are TRBV4-1 and TRBJ2-1; D remains ambiguous. The CDR3 is made up of 14 amino acids. V lost 0 bases and J 5 bases, leaving 8 bases between the germline ends. CDR1 is MGHRA and CDR2 is YSYEKL in the germline V gene. The CDR3, as DNA: TGCGCCAGCAGCCAAGAGGGCAGTAACAATGAGCAGTTCTTC. Protein sequence: CASSQEGSNNEQFF.

The chain is built from TRBV27 and TRBJ2-5, with 7 bases identical to TRBD2. CDR3 length equals 17 residues. After removal of 4 bases from V and 5 bases from J, the junction contained 16 bases not matched to a gene. From germline, CDR1 is MNHEY and CDR2 SMNVEV (reference sequence). The CDR3 sequence is CASSSGVSGHKEETQYF. The CDR3 nucleotides are TGTGCCAGCAGTTCAGGTGTTAGCGGGCATAAAGAGGAGACCCAGTACTTC.

The gene calls are TRBV15 and TRBJ1-5, with D perhaps matching TRBD1 (5 bases). V lost 4 bases and J 9 bases, leaving 10 bases between the germline ends. CDR1 and CDR2 (germline): LNHNV, YYDKDF (reference sequence). This CDR3 is built from 12 residues. CDR3 bases: TGTGCCACCAGCACTAGGGGTCGGCCCCAGCATTTT. It yields the protein CATSTRGRPQHF. Supplemented by reference TRBV15 and TRBJ1-5, the full variable domain reads DAMVIQNPRYQVTQFGKPVTLSCSQTLNHNVMYWYQQKSSQAPKLLFHYYDKDFNNEADTPDNFQSRRPNTSFCFLDIRSPGLGDTAMYLCATSTRGRPQHFGDGTRLSIL.

The gene calls are TRBV19 and TRBJ2-1; 11 bases line up with TRBD2. The CDR3 is 15 amino acids. V gave up 5 bases and J gave up 10 bases; unmatched junction bases: 10. Germline lookup yields CDR1 LNHDA and CDR2 SQIVND (reference sequence). CDR3 coding DNA: TGTGCCAGTAGTGGTACTAGCGGGAGAGTAGGGGAGCAGTTCTTC. Translating it yields CASSGTSGRVGEQFF.

V usage is TRBV19 and J usage is TRBJ1-1; D perhaps matches TRBD1 (5 bases). V lost 0 bases, J lost 0 bases, and 20 bases lay in between. CDR3 length equals 19 residues. Per germline, CDR1 LNHDA and CDR2 SQIVND (reference sequence). The chain's CDR3 is CASSIDPKFGSGVNTEAFF. CDR3 DNA sequence: TGTGCCAGTAGTATAGATCCAAAGTTTGGCTCGGGGGTGAACACTGAAGCTTTCTTT.

V is TRBV5-1 and J is TRBJ2-5, with no clear D. Germline V CDR1 and CDR2: SGHRS, YFSETQ. CDR3 length: 14 amino acids. The V and J ends lost 1 base and 1 base respectively, with 8 bases between them. The DNA for the CDR3 is TGCGCCAGCAGCTTGTGGGCAGCCCAAGAGACCCAGTACTTC. Protein product: CASSLWAAQETQYF.

The rearrangement links TRBV15 to TRBJ1-5; tentative D call: TRBD1 (6 bases). The CDR3 spans 15 residues. Trimming removed 3 bases from V and 7 bases from J, with 16 bases in between. Germline assignment: CDR1 LNHNV and CDR2 YYDKDF (reference sequence). The CDR3 nucleotides read TGTGCCACCAGCAGCAAGTACAGGGCTCGGCAGCCCCAGCATTTT. Translating it yields CATSSKYRARQPQHF. Full variable domain (rest looked up from reference TRBV15 and TRBJ1-5): DAMVIQNPRYQVTQFGKPVTLSCSQTLNHNVMYWYQQKSSQAPKLLFHYYDKDFNNEADTPDNFQSRRPNTSFCFLDIRSPGLGDTAMYLCATSSKYRARQPQHFGDGTRLSIL.

In its sample, this clone was seen once. This sequence joins TRBV19 and TRBJ2-1; the match to TRBD2 covers 11 bases. Germline assignment: CDR1 LNHDA and CDR2 SQIVND (reference sequence). The V and J ends lost 5 bases and 3 bases, in that order; junction bases with no gene match: 3. The length of the CDR3 is 15 residues. CDR3 bases: TGTGCCAGTAGTCTGACTAGCGGGGACTACAATGAGCAGTTCTTC. This sequence encodes CASSLTSGDYNEQFF. The full variable domain, completed using reference TRBV19 and TRBJ2-1, is DGGITQSPKYLFRKEGQNVTLSCEQNLNHDAMYWYRQDPGQGLRLIYYSQIVNDFQKGDIAEGYSVSREKKESFPLTVTSAQKNPTAFYLCASSLTSGDYNEQFFGPGTRLTVL.

This sequence joins TRBV30 and TRBJ1-1; maybe TRBD1 (6 bases). V lost 5 bases, J lost 0 bases, and 13 bases lay in between. CDR1 and CDR2 from the germline V gene are GTSNPN and SVGIG (reference sequence). The CDR3 has 14 amino acids. CDR3 coding DNA: TGTGCCTGGGAACCGGGACACCTGAACACTGAAGCTTTCTTT. This encodes CAWEPGHLNTEAFF.

This clone was seen a few times. This CDR3 is CAWSLQGDQPQHF. The CDR3 nucleotides read TGTGCCTGGAGTCTACAGGGGGATCAGCCCCAGCATTTT. The V gene is TRBV30, the J gene TRBJ1-5; 8 positions match TRBD1. Trimming at V came to 2 bases and at J to 5 bases, leaving 2 bases not matched to a gene. CDR3 size: 13 residues. Germline CDR1 is GTSNPN and CDR2 is SVGIG (reference sequence). Full variable domain (rest looked up from reference TRBV30 and TRBJ1-5): SQTIHQWPATLVQPVGSPLSLECTVEGTSNPNLYWYRQAAGRGLQLLFYSVGIGQISSEVPQNLSASRPQDRQFILSSKKLLLSDSGFYLCAWSLQGDQPQHFGDGTRLSIL.

The chain's CDR3 is CASSRSGQGTGHGYTF. CDR3 nucleotide sequence: TGTGCCAGCAGCCGTAGCGGGCAAGGGACAGGGCATGGCTACACCTTC. The J gene is TRBJ1-2, the V gene TRBV9; TRBD1 aligns across 9 bases. Trimming removed 4 bases from V and 6 bases from J; junction bases left unmatched: 13. The CDR3 length is 16 residues. Germline V gene lookup returns CDR1 SGDLS and CDR2 YYNGEE.

The V call is TRBV28, the J call TRBJ2-1, with 10 bases identical to TRBD2. V was clipped by 3 bases and J by 11 bases; unmatched bases: 7. The V gene's germline CDR1 is MDHEN and CDR2 SYDVKM. This CDR3 contains 14 residues. The CDR3 is CASSFKLSGGKQFF. The CDR3, as DNA: TGTGCCAGCAGTTTCAAGCTTAGCGGGGGGAAGCAGTTCTTC.

This sequence joins TRBV11-3 and TRBJ1-1; 7 nucleotides line up with TRBD1. Looked up from germline, CDR1 is SGHNT and CDR2 is YENEEA. The ends lost 5 bases at V and 8 bases at J; junction bases unmatched: 5. The CDR3 has 12 amino acids. The CDR3 nucleotides read TGTGCCAGCAGCACGTTGACAGGGGAAGCTTTCTTT. Translation: CASSTLTGEAFF.

The rearrangement links TRBV27 to TRBJ1-1; TRBD1 aligns across 7 bases. CDR3 length: 16 residues. V shed 7 bases, J shed 5 bases, and the junction held 16 bases outside the gene matches. The germline V gene has CDR1 MNHEY and CDR2 SMNVEV (reference sequence). The CDR3 sequence: CASIYSGGRRGTEAFF. The CDR3 nucleotides read TGTGCCAGCATATATTCAGGGGGGCGTCGAGGGACTGAAGCTTTCTTT.

The gene calls are TRBV18 and TRBJ1-5, with D uncertain. Germline V gene data show CDR1 as KGHSH and CDR2 as LQKENI. The germline V and J ends were trimmed by 6 bases and 12 bases, with 21 bases remaining between them. The CDR3 length is 14 residues. CDR3 nucleotide sequence: TGTGCCAGCTCCACTATCCCCGGATATCTTGGCCAGCATTTT. Encoded protein: CASSTIPGYLGQHF.

This rearrangement joins TRBV7-9 to TRBJ2-5; 8 bases align to TRBD1. Germline CDR1 is SEHNR and CDR2 is FQNEAQ (reference sequence). J was trimmed by 5 bases and V by 3 bases; bases with no gene match: 14. This CDR3 contains 17 residues. The CDR3 sequence: CASSFPNRQGMRETQYF. Written as DNA, the CDR3 is TGTGCCAGCAGCTTTCCAAATCGACAGGGGATGCGGGAGACCCAGTACTTC. The variable domain in full, completed from reference TRBV7-9 and TRBJ2-5, reads DTGVSQNPRHKITKRGQNVTFRCDPISEHNRLYWYRQTLGQGPEFLTYFQNEAQLEKSRLLSDRFSAERPKGSFSTLEIQRTEQGDSAMYLCASSFPNRQGMRETQYFGPGTRLLVL.

This sequence joins TRBV14 and TRBJ1-1; D call uncertain. The CDR3 loop spans 14 amino acids. Trimming left V 0 bases short and J 8 bases short, with 13 bases between. Germline lookup yields CDR1 SGHDN and CDR2 FVKESK. This chain's CDR3 is CASSQDLALGEAFF. CDR3 nucleotides: TGTGCCAGCAGCCAAGATCTCGCACTAGGGGAAGCTTTCTTT.